This entry is about one TCR beta chain. Its antigen is not known. These data come from a study of T cell repertoires in cytomegalovirus infection. Study in general: Public TCR beta signatures were indicative of both CMV infection and a matching HLA type.

TCRdb itself ran the reads through MiXCR, one entry per CDR3 protein. This table has roughly 500,000 distinct CDR3 sequences, about 33% appearing once. This CDR3 contains 15 residues. Per germline, CDR1 MGHDK and CDR2 SYGVNS. Trimming left V 5 bases short and J 3 bases short, with 17 bases between. This receptor was obtained from a human donor in good health (CMV status not recorded). Some clones in this sample may be carry-over from other donors' samples. This chain uses TRBV25-1 with TRBJ2-7; D gene unclear. The source material was cultured PBMCs, sampled from culture after CMV antigen stimulation. For the CDR3, the DNA is TGTGCCAGCAGTCCCGCGGCCCCCCCCTACTACGAGCAGTACTTC. Its protein is CASSPAAPPYYEQYF.